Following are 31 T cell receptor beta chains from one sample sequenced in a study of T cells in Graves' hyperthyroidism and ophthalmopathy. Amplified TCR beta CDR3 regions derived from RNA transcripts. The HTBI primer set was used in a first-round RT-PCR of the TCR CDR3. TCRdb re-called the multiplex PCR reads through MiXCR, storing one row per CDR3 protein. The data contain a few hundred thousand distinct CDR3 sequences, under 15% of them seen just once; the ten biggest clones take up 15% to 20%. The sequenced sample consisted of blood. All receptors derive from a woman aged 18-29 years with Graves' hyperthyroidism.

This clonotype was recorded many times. The DNA of the CDR3 is TGTGCCTGGAGTGGATCGGAGGCCGGGGAGCTGTTTTTT. Its translation is CAWSGSEAGELFF. This chain uses TRBV30 with TRBJ2-2; a possible D gene is TRBD2 (5 bases). The CDR3 is 13 residues long. Trimming shortened V by 1 base and J by 6 bases, and 9 bases separated the two germline ends. Germline V CDR1 and CDR2: GTSNPN, SVGIG (reference sequence).

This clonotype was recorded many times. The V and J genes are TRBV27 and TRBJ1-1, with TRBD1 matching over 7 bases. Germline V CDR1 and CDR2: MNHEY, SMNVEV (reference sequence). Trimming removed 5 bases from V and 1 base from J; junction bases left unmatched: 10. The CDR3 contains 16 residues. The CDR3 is CASSPQGQAPNTEAFF. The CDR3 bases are TGTGCCAGCAGTCCACAAGGACAGGCGCCGAACACTGAAGCTTTCTTT.

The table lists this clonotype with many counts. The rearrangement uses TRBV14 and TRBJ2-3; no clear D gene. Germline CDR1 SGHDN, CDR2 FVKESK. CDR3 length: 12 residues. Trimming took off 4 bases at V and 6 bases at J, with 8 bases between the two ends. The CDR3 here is CASSPSRDTQYF. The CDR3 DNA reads TGTGCCAGCAGCCCCAGCAGGGATACGCAGTATTTT.

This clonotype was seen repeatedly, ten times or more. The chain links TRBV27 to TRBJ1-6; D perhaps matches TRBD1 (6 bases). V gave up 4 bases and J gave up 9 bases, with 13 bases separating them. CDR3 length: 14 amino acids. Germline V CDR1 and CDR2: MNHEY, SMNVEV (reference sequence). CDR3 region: CASSWGQIGSPLHF. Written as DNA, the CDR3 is TGTGCCAGCAGTTGGGGGCAAATCGGTTCACCCCTCCACTTT.

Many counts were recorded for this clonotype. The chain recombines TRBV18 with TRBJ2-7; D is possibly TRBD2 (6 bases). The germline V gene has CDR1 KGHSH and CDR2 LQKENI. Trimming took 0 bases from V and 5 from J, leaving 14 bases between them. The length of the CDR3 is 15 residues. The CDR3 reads CASSPPGVGGDEQYF. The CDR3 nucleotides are TGTGCCAGCTCACCACCAGGGGTTGGCGGGGACGAGCAGTACTTC.

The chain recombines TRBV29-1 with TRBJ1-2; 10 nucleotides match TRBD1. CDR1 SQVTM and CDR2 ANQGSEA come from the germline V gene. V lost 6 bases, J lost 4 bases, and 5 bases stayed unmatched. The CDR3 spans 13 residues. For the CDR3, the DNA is TGCAGCGTCCGGACAGGGGGTAGCTATGGCTACACCTTC. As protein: CSVRTGGSYGYTF. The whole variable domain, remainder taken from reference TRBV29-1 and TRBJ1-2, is SAVISQKPSRDICQRGTSLTIQCQVDSQVTMMFWYRQQPGQSLTLIATANQGSEATYESGFVIDKFPISRPNLTFSTLTVSNMSPEDSSIYLCSVRTGGSYGYTFGSGTRLTVV.

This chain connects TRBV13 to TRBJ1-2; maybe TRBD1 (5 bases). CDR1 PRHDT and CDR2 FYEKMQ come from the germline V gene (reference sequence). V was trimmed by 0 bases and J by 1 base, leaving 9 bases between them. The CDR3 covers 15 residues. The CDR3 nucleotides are TGTGCCAGCAGCTTAGGCGCAGGGCTTAACTATGGCTACACCTTC. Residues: CASSLGAGLNYGYTF.

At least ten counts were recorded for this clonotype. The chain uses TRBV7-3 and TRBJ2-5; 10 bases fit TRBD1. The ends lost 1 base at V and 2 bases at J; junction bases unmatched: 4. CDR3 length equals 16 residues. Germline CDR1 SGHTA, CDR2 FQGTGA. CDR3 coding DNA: TGTGCCAGCAGCTTAAGGGGGGACAGGGGACAAGAGACCCAGTACTTC. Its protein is CASSLRGDRGQETQYF.

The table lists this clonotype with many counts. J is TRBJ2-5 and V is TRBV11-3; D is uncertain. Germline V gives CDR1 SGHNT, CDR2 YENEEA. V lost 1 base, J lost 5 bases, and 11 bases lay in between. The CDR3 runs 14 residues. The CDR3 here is CASSLGANGETQYF. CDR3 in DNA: TGTGCCAGCAGCTTAGGAGCGAACGGGGAGACCCAGTACTTC.

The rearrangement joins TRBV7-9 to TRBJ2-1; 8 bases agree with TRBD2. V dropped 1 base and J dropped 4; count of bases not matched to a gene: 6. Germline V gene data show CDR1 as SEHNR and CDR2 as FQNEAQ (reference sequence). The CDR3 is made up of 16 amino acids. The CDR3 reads CASSLGGSGKYNEQFF. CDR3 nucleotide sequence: TGTGCCAGCAGCTTAGGCGGTAGCGGGAAGTACAATGAGCAGTTCTTC.

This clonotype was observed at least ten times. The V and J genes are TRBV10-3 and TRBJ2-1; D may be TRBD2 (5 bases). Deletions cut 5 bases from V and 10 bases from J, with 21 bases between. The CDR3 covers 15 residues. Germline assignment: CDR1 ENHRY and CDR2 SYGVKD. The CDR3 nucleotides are TGTGCCATCAGTTCGAGCGGACCAAGTGCCGCGGAGCAGTTCTTC. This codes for CAISSSGPSAAEQFF.

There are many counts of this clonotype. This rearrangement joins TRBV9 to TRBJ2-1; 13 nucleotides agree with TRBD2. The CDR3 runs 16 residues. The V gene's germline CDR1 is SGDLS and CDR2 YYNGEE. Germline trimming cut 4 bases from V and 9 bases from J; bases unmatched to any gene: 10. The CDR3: CASSPRTSGRVGEQFF. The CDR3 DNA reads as TGTGCCAGCAGCCCCCGGACTAGCGGGAGAGTAGGTGAGCAGTTCTTC. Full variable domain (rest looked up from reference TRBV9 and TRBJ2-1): DSGVTQTPKHLITATGQRVTLRCSPRSGDLSVYWYQQSLDQGLQFLIQYYNGEERAKGNILERFSAQQFPDLHSELNLSSLELGDSALYFCASSPRTSGRVGEQFFGPGTRLTVL.

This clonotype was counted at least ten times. DNA of the CDR3: TGTGCCACCAGCAGACGTACACAGGGGAACACTGAAGCTTTCTTT. This sequence encodes CATSRRTQGNTEAFF. V is TRBV15 and J is TRBJ1-1, with D tentatively TRBD1 (6 bases). Germline CDR1 reads LNHNV; CDR2 reads YYDKDF (reference sequence). The length of the CDR3 is 15 residues. V shed 2 bases and J shed 1 base, with 11 bases lying between them. The full variable domain, completed using reference TRBV15 and TRBJ1-1, is DAMVIQNPRYQVTQFGKPVTLSCSQTLNHNVMYWYQQKSSQAPKLLFHYYDKDFNNEADTPDNFQSRRPNTSFCFLDIRSPGLGDTAMYLCATSRRTQGNTEAFFGQGTRLTVV.

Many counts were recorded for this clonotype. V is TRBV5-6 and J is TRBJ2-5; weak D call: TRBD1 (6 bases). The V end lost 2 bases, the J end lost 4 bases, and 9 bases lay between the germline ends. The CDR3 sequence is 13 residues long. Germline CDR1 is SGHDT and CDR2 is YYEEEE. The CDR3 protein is CASSLGQLETQYF. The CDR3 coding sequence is TGTGCCAGCAGCTTAGGACAGCTAGAGACCCAGTACTTC.

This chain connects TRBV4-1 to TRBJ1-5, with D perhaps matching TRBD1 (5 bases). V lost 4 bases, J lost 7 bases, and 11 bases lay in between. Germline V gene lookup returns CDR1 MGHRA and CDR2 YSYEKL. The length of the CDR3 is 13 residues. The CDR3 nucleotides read TGCGCCAGCAGCCGCCAGACAGACCAGCCCCAGCATTTT. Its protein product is CASSRQTDQPQHF.

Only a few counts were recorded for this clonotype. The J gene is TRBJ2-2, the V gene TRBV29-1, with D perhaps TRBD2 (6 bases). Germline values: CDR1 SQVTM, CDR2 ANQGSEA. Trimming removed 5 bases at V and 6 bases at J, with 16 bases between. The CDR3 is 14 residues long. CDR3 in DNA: TGCAGCGTTCCCGGGACGGGGGTGTCCGGGGAGCTGTTTTTT. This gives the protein CSVPGTGVSGELFF.

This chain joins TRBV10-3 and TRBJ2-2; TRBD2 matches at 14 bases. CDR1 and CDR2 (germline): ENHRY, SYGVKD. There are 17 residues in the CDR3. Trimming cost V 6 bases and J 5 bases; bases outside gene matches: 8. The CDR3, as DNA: TGTGCCATCAGGCCCGGGACTAGCGGGAGAGGAACCGGGGAGCTGTTTTTT. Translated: CAIRPGTSGRGTGELFF.

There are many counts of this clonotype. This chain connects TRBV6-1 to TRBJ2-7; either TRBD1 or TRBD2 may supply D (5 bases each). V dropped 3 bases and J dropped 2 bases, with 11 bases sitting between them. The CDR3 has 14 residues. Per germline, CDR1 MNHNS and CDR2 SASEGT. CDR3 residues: CASSDGADPYEQYV. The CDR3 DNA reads TGTGCCAGCAGTGACGGGGCCGATCCCTACGAGCAGTACGTC.

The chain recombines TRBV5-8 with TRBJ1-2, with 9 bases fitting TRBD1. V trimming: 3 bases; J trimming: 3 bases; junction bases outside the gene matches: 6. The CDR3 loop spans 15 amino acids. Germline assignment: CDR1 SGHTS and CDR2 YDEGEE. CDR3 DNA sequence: TGTGCCAGCAGCTCCCCGGGGACAGGGTACTATGGCTACACCTTC. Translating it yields CASSSPGTGYYGYTF.

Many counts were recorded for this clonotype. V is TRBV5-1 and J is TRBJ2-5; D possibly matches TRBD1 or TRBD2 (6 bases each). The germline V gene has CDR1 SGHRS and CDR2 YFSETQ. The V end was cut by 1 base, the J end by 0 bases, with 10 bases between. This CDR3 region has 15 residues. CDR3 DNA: TGCGCCAGCAGCTTGTGGGGGGCGAACCAAGAGACCCAGTACTTC. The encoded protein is CASSLWGANQETQYF.

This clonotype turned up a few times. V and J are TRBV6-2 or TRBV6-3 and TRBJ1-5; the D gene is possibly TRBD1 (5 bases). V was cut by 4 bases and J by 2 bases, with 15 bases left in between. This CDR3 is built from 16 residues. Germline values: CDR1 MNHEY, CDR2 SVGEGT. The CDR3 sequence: CASSSFQGIGNQPQHF. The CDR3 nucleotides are TGTGCCAGCAGTTCCTTCCAGGGTATCGGCAATCAGCCCCAGCATTTT.

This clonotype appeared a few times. CDR3 in amino acids: CASSGTGAFDGYTF. Here the CDR3 DNA reads TGTGCCAGCAGCGGGACAGGGGCGTTCGATGGCTACACCTTC. The rearrangement uses TRBV5-6 and TRBJ1-2; 10 bases agree with TRBD1. The CDR3 contains 14 residues. Germline CDR1 reads SGHDT; CDR2 reads YYEEEE. V dropped 4 bases and J dropped 6; count of bases not matched to a gene: 6.

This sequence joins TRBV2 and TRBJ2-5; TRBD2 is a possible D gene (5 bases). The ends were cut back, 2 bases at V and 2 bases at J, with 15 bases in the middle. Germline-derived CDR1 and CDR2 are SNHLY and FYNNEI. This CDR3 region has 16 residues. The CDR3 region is CASSENLAASQETQYF. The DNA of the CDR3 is TGTGCCAGCAGTGAAAATCTAGCAGCGTCGCAAGAGACCCAGTACTTC.

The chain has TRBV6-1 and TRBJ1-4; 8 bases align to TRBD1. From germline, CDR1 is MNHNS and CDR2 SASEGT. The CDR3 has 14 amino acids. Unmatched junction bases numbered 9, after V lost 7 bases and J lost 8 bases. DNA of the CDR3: TGTGCCAGCACCTATGCAGGGGGCGGGGAAAAACTGTTTTTT. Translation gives CASTYAGGGEKLFF.

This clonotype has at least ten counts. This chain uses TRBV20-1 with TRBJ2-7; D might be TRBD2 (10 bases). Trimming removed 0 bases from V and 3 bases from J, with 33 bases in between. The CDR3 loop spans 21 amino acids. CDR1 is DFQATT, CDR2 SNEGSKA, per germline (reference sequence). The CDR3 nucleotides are TGCAGTGCTAGAGAAGAGGACGGGACAGGGCCTAGCGGGAGTGTGATCTACGAGCAGTACTTC. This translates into CSAREEDGTGPSGSVIYEQYF.

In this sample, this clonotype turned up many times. CDR3 bases: TGTGCCAGCAGCGCGGACGGATCTTTGAACACTGAAGCTTTCTTT. Protein: CASSADGSLNTEAFF. The chain joins TRBV3-1 to TRBJ1-1; D ambiguous. The V gene lost 5 bases and the J gene lost 0 bases, with 13 bases spanning the gap. CDR1 and CDR2 from the germline V gene are LGHDT and YNNKEL (reference sequence). CDR3 length: 15 amino acids.

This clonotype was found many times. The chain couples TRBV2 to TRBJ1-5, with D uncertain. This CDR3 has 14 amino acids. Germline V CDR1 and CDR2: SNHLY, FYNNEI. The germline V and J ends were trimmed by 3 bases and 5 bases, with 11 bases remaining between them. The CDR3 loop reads CASSDQVTHQPQHF. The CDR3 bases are TGTGCCAGCAGTGACCAGGTCACCCATCAGCCCCAGCATTTT.

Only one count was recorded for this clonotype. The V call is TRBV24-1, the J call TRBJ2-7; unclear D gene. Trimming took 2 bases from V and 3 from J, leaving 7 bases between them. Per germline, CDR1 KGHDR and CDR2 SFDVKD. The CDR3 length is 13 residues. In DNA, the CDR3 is TGTGCCACCAGTGATTCCCGGAACTACGAGCAGTACTTC. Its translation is CATSDSRNYEQYF.

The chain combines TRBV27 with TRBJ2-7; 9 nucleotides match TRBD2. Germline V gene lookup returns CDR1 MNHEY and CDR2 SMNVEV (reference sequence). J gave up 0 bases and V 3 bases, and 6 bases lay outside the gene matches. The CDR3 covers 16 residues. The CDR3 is CASSFTASGISYEQYF. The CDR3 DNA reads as TGTGCCAGCAGTTTTACGGCTAGCGGGATCTCCTACGAGCAGTACTTC.

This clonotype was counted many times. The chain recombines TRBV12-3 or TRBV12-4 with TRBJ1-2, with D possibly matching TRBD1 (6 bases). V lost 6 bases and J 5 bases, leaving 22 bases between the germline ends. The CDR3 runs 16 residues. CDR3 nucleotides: TGTGCCAGCAGACCGGGACAAATGGAGTGGGTGTATGGCTACACCTTC. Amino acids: CASRPGQMEWVYGYTF.

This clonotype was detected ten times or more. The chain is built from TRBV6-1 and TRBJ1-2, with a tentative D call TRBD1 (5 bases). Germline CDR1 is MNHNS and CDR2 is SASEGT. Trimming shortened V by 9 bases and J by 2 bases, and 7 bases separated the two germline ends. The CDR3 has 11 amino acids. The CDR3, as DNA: TGTGCCAGTGACAGAAACTATGGCTACACCTTC. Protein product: CASDRNYGYTF.